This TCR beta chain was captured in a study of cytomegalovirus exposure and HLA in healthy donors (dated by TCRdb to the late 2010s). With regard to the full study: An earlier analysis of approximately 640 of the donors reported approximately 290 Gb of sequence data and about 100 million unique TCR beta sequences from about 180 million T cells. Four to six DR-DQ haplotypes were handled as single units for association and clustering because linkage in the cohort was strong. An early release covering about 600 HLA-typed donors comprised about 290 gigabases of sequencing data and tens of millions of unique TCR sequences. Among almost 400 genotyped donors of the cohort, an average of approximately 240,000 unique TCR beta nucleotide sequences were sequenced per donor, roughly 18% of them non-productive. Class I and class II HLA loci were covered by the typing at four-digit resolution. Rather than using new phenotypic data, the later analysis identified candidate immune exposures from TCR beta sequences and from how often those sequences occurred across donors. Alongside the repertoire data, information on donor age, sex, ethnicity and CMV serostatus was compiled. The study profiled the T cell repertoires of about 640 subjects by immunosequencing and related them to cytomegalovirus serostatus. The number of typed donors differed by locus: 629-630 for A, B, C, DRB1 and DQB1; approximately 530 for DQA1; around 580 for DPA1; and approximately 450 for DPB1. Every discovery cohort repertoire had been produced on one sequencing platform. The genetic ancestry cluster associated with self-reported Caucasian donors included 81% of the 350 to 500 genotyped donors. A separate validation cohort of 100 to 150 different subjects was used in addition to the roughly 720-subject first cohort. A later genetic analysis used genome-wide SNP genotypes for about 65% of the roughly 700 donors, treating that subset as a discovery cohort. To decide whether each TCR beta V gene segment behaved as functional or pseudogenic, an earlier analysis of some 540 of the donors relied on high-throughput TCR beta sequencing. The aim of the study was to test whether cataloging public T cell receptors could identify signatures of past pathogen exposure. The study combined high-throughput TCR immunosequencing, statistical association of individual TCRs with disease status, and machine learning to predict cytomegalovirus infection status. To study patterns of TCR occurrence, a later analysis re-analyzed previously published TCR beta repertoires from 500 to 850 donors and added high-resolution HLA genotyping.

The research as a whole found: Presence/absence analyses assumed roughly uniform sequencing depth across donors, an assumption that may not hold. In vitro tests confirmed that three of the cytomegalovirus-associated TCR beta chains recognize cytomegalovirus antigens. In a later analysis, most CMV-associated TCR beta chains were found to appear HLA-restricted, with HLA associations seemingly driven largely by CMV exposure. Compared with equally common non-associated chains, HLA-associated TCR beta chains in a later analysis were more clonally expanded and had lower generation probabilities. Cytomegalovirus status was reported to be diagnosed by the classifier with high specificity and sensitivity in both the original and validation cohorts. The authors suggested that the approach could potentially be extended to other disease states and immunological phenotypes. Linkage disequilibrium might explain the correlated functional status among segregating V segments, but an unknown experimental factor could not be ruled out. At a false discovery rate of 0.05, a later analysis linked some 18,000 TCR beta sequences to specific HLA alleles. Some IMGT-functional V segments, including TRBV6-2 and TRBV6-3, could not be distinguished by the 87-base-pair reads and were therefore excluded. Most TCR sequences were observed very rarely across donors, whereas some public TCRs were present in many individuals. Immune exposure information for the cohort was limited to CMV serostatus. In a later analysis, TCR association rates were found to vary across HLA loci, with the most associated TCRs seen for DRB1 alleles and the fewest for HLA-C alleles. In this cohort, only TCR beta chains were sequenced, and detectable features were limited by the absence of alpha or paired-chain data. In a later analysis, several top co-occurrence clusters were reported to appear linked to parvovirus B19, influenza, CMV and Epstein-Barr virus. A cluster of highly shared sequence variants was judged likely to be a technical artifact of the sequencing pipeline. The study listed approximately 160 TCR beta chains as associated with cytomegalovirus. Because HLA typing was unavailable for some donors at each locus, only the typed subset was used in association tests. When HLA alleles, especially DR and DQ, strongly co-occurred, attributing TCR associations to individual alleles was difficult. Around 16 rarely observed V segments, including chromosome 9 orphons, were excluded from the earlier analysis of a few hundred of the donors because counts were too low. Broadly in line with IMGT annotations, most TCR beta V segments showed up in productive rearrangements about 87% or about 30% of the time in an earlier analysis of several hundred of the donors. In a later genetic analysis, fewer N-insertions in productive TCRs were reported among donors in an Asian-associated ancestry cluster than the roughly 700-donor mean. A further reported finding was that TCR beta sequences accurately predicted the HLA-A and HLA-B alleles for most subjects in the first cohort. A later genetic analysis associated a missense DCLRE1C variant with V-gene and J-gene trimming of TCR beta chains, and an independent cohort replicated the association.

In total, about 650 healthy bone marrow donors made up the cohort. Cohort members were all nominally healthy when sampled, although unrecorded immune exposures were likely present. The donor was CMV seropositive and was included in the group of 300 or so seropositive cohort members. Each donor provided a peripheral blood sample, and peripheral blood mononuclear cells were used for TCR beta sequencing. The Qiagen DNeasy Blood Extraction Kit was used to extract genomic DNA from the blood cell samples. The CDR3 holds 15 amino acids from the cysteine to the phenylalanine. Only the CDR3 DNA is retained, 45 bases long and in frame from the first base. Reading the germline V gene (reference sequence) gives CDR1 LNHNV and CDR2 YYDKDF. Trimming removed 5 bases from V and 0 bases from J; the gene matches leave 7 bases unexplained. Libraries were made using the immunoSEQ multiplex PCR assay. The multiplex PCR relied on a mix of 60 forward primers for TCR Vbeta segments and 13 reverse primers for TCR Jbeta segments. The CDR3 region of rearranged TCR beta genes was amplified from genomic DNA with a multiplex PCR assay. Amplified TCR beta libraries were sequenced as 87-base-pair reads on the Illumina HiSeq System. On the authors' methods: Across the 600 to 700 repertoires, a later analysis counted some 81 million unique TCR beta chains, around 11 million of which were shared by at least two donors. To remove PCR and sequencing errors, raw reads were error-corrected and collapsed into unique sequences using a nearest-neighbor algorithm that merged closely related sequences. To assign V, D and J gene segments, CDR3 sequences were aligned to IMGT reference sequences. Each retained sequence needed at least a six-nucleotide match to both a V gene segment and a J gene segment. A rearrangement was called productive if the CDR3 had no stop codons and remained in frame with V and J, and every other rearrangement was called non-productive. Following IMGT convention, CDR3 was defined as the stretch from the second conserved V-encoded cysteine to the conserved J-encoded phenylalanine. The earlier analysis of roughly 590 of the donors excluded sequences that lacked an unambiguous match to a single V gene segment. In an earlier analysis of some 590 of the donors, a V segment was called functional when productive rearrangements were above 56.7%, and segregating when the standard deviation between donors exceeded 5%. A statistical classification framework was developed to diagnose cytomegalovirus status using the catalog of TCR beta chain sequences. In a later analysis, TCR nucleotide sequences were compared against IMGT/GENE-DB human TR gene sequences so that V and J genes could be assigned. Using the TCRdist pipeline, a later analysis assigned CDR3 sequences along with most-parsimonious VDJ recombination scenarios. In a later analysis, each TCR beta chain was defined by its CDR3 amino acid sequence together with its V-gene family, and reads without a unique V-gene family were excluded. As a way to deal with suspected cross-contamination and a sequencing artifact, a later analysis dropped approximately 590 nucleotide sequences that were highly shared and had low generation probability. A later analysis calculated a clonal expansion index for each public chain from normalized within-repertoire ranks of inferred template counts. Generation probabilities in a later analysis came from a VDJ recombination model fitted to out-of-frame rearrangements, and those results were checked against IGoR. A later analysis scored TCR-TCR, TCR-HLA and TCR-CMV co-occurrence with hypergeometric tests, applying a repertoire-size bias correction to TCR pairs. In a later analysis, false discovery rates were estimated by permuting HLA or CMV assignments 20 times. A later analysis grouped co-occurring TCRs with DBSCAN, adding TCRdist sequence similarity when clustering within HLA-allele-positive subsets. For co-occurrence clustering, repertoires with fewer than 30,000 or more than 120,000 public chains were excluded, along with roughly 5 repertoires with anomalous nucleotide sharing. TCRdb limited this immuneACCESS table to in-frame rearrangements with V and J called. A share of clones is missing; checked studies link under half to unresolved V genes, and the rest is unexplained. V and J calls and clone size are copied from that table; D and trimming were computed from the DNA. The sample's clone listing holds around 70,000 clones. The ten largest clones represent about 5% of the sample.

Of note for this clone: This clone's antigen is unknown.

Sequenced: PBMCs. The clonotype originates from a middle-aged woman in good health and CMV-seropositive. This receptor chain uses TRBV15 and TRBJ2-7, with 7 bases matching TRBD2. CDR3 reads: CATSGTGTTSYEQYF. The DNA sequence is TGTGCCACCAGCGGAACCGGGACTACCTCCTACGAGCAGTACTTC. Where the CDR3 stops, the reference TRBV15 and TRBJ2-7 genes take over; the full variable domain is DAMVIQNPRYQVTQFGKPVTLSCSQTLNHNVMYWYQQKSSQAPKLLFHYYDKDFNNEADTPDNFQSRRPNTSFCFLDIRSPGLGDTAMYLCATSGTGTTSYEQYFGPGTRLTVT.